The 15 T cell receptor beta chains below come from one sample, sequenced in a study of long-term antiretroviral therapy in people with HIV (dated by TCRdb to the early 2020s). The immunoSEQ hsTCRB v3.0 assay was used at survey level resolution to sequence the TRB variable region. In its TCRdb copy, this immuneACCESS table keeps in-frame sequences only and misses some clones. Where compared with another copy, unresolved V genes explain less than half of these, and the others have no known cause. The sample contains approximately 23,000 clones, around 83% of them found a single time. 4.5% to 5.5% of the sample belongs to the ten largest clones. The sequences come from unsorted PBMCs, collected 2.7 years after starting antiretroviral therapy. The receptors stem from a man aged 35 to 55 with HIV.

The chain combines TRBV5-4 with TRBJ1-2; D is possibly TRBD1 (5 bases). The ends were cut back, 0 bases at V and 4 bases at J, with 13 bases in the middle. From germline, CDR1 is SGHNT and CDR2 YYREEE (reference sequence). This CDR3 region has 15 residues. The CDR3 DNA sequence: TGTGCCAGCAGCTTGGAAGGGGCTGGGATCTATGGCTACACCTTC. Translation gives CASSLEGAGIYGYTF. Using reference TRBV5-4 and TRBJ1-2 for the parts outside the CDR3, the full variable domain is ETGVTQSPTHLIKTRGQQVTLRCSSQSGHNTVSWYQQALGQGPQFIFQYYREEENGRGNFPPRFSGLQFPNYSSELNVNALELDDSALYLCASSLEGAGIYGYTFGSGTRLTVV.

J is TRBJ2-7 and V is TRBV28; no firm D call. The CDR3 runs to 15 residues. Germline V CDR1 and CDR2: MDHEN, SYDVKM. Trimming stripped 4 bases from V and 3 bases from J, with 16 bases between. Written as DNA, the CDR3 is TGTGCCAGCAGTTCCTATAATAACGCCCTCTACGAGCAGTACTTC. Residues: CASSSYNNALYEQYF.

The chain's CDR3 is CASSQDRTQTTNEKLFF. In DNA form, the CDR3 reads TGCGCCAGCAGCCAAGACCGGACACAGACAACTAATGAAAAACTGTTTTTT. The chain couples TRBV4-3 to TRBJ1-4, with D possibly TRBD1 on 5 matching bases. In germline, CDR1 is LGHNA, CDR2 YSLEER. This CDR3 has 17 amino acids. Trimming removed 0 bases from V and 0 bases from J, with 11 bases in between.

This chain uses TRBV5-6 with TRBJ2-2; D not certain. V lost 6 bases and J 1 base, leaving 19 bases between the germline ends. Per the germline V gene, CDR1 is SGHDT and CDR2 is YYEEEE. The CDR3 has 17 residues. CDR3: CASNTIDRPLNTGELFF. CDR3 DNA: TGTGCCAGCAATACAATAGACCGACCTTTGAACACCGGGGAGCTGTTTTTT.

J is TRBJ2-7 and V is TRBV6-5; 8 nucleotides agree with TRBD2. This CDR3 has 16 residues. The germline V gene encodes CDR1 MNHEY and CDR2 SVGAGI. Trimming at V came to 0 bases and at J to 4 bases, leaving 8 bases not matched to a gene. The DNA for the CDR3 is TGTGCCAGCAGTTACTCGGGAACGGGAGGGGAATACGAGCAGTACTTC. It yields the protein CASSYSGTGGEYEQYF.

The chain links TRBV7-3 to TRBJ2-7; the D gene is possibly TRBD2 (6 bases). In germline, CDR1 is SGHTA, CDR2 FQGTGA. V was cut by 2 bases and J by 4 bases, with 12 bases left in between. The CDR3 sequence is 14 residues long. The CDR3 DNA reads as TGTGCCAGCAGCTTAGGAGGGTCCGGGTACGAGCAGTACTTC. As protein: CASSLGGSGYEQYF. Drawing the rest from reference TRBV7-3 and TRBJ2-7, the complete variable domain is GAGVSQTPSNKVTEKGKYVELRCDPISGHTALYWYRQSLGQGPEFLIYFQGTGAADDSGLPNDRFFAVRPEGSVSTLKIQRTERGDSAVYLCASSLGGSGYEQYFGPGTRLTVT.

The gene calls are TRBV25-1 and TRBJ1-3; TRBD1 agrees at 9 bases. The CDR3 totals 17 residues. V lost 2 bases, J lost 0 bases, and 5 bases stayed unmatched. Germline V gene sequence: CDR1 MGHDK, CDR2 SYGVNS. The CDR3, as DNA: TGTGCCAGCAGTGAAGTAGGGACAGGGATCTCTGGAAACACCATATATTTT. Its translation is CASSEVGTGISGNTIYF.

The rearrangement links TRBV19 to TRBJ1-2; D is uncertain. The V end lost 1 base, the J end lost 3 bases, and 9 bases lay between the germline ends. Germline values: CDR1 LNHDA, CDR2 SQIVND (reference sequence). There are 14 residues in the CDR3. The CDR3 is CASSIVTADYGYTF. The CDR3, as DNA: TGTGCCAGTAGTATAGTGACCGCTGACTATGGCTACACCTTC.

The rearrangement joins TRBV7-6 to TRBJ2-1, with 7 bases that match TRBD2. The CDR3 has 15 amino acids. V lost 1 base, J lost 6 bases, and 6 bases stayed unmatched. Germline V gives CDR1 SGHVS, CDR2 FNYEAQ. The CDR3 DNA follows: TGTGCCAGCAGCTTAGGGCGGGAGCCCGTCAATGAGCAGTTCTTC. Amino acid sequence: CASSLGREPVNEQFF.

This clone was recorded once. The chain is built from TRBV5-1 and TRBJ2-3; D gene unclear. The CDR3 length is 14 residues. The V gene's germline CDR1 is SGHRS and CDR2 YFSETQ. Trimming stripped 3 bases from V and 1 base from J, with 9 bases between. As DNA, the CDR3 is TGCGCCAGCAGCTCAGGCTGGGGCACAGATACGCAGTATTTT. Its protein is CASSSGWGTDTQYF.

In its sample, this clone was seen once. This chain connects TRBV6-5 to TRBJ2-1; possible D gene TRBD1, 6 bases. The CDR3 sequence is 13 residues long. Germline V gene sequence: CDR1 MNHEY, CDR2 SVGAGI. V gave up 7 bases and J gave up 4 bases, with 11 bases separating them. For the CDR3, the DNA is TGTGCCAGCACCTCAGGGGAGTACAATGAGCAGTTCTTC. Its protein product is CASTSGEYNEQFF.

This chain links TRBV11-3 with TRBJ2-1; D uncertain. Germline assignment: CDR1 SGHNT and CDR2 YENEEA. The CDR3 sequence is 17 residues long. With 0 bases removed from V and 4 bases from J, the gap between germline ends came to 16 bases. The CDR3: CASSLEFSESGYNEQFF. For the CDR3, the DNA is TGTGCCAGCAGCTTAGAGTTCAGCGAATCCGGATACAATGAGCAGTTCTTC.

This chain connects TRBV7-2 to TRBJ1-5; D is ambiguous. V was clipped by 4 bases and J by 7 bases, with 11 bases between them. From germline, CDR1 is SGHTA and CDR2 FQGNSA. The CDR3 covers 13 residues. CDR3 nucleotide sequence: TGTGCCAGCAGCTCAAGCTGGGAACAGCCCCAGCATTTT. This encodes CASSSSWEQPQHF.

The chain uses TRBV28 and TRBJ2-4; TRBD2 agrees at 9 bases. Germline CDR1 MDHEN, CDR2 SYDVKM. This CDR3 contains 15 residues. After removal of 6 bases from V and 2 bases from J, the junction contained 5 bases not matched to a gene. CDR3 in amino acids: CASSPSGGTKNIQYF. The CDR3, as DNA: TGTGCCAGCAGCCCCAGCGGGGGGACCAAAAACATTCAGTACTTC. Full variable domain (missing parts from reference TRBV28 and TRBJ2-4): DVKVTQSSRYLVKRTGEKVFLECVQDMDHENMFWYRQDPGLGLRLIYFSYDVKMKEKGDIPEGYSVSREKKERFSLILESASTNQTSMYLCASSPSGGTKNIQYFGAGTRLSVL.

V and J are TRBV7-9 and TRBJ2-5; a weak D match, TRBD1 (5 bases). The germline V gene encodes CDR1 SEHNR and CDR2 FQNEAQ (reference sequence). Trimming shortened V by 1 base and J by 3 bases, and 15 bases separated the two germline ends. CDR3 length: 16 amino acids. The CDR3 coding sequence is TGTGCCAGCAGCTTAGGGGGCAGAATGGGTGAAGAGACCCAGTACTTC. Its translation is CASSLGGRMGEETQYF.